The text below deals with one T cell receptor beta chain. In this sample, this clonotype turned up many times. Its antigen is still unknown. No base-level quality is on record; no much larger clone is a single base apart. A patient counted as having stable Graves' hyperthyroidism if no progression to ophthalmopathy occurred over 18 months of follow-up. Hyperthyroidism patients were aged 18 to 65 years and newly diagnosed, with disease duration of less than 2 months. Patients with uncontrolled infections, other autoimmune diseases, pregnancy or lactation were excluded. Diagnoses were established on the basis of clinical symptoms, serum thyroxine and TRAb, thyroid ultrasound, and orbital computed tomography. PBMCs were isolated from about 9 ml of fresh peripheral blood by Ficoll-Paque density gradient centrifugation. Total RNA was extracted with Trizol reagent, and quality was checked on an Agilent 2100 Bioanalyzer.

The TCR beta CDR3 regions were amplified from the RNA transcripts. For the first round of RT-PCR on the TCR CDR3, the HTBI primer set was used together with the Qiagen OneStep RT-PCR kit. A second multiplex PCR round built the libraries, followed by size selection and purification. The libraries were sequenced on an Illumina HiSeq2000 using paired-end 100 bp reads. In the paper's pipeline: SOAPnuke was used to process the raw data, removing reads that contained adapters or uncalled bases, had a mean Phred below 15, or lacked an exact match to the constant primer or identifier. COPE v1.2.5 was used to merge high-quality paired reads, and clonotypes were defined as unique nucleotide sequences. Clonotypes were aligned to IMGT TRBV, TRBD and TRBJ reference segments using MiTCR v1.1. The analysis was restricted to V-J combinations with a frequency above 0.0001, which together covered about 99% of the repertoires. A TCS score was defined as the ratio of F50 (clonal expansion) to E x V (chaos), with BLOSUM62-based TCRdist applied between CDR3 peptides within each V-J. Welch's t-statistics and random forest reduced roughly 540 V-J features to roughly 13, which were used in a naive Bayes classifier (R e1071). TCRdb cleaned the public reads at Q25 with fastp, built clones with MiXCR and kept in-frame beta chains. Entries that share a CDR3 protein sequence are merged under the most common genes and DNA. The V and J calls and clone size are TCRdb's, not the authors'. The table for this sample lists 300,000 to 450,000 distinct CDR3 sequences; around a quarter of them were counted only once. The ten biggest clones cover around 67% of the sample.

These data are taken from a study of T cells in Graves' hyperthyroidism and ophthalmopathy (dated by TCRdb to the late 2010s). In the study overall: Peripheral blood was sampled at the time of initial diagnosis, prior to any treatment. To identify distinguishing TCR V-J signatures, a discovery cohort of some 99 patients was used, comprising 43 with Graves' ophthalmopathy and some 60 with stable Graves' hyperthyroidism. The paper describes TCR Vbeta CDR3 sequencing of more than 120 peripheral blood samples, made up of 43 ophthalmopathy patients, 70 to 75 hyperthyroidism patients and about 17 progressor patients. After sampling, hyperthyroidism patients received methimazole starting at 30 mg daily, and ophthalmopathy patients received high-dose intravenous methylprednisolone. In addition, the study compared T-cell repertoires in thyroid tissue and in blood from roughly 6 Graves' hyperthyroidism patients. The 85 to 100 discovery patients were randomly split 7:3 into training and test sets. Prospective prediction of ophthalmopathy was tested in an independent validation cohort consisting of under 20 hyperthyroidism patients and around 17 patients who later progressed to ophthalmopathy. What the work shows at the level of the full study, not this receptor alone: In validation, progression to ophthalmopathy was predicted by the model with 70% to 71% sensitivity and around 76% specificity, a median of approximately 6.5 months before onset. In cross-validation, a model built on a 13 V-J signature told ophthalmopathy apart from stable hyperthyroidism with 85% to 90% sensitivity and about 81% specificity, and in testing the same model reached 80%/75%. No statistical method was used to fix the sample size in advance, and group allocation was not hidden from the investigators. Most expanded thyroid clonotypes (frequency above 0.001) were also detected in blood, suggesting blood repertoires may reflect thyroid immune responses.

CDR1 and CDR2, looked up from the germline V gene (reference sequence), are MNHEY and SMNVEV. The V end loses 2 bases and the J end loses 5 bases, and a stretch of 9 bases separates them. From the cysteine through the phenylalanine, the CDR3 covers 13 amino acids. Only the CDR3 DNA is retained, 39 bases long and in frame from the first base. Sequencing input: blood. The chain joins TRBV27 to TRBJ2-5, with no D gene named confidently. The TCR originated in a man aged 50 or older with Graves' hyperthyroidism. The nucleotides are TGTGCCAGCAGTTTACGCCGATCGGAGACCCAGTACTTC. This yields the protein CASSLRRSETQYF.